This T cell receptor (beta chain) was documented in a study of blood T cell repertoires in COVID-19. About the study: The United States, Italy and Spain provided the acute and convalescent COVID-19 samples. In each case, the material was cDNA or gDNA derived from T cells, B-cell-depleted T cells, or PBMCs.

Source study methods: Counts of nucleated cells, estimated from reference gene primer amplification, were obtained. Sequencing was performed with immunoSEQ multiplex PCR; in TCRdb, only in-frame clones are kept and a portion is missing. The V and J calls and the clone size are those of that table, but D and trimming were determined from the DNA. The sample holds a few hundred thousand clones, more than 80% seen once. This CDR3 region has 14 residues. V lost 4 bases and J 2 bases, leaving 11 bases between the germline ends. Germline CDR1 and CDR2: LNHDA and SQIVND (reference sequence). The chain recombines TRBV19 with TRBJ1-2; possible D gene TRBD1, 6 bases. The source is a man aged 18 to 35 who had recovered from COVID-19. The material sequenced was peripheral blood. Here the CDR3 reads CASSTLDRNYGYTF. The CDR3 DNA follows: TGTGCCAGTAGTACTCTCGACAGGAACTATGGCTACACCTTC.